This TCR beta chain stems from a study of patients and donors after allogeneic stem cell transplantation. Using its own MiXCR run on the RT-PCR reads, TCRdb lists one record per CDR3 protein. This table has hundreds of thousands of distinct CDR3 sequences, 35% to 45% appearing once. Germline assignment: CDR1 LGHDT and CDR2 YNNKEL (reference sequence). CDR3 length equals 14 residues. Trimming pared 1 base from V and 0 bases from J, leaving 4 bases between. This clonotype was picked up many times. Source material: blood, either unsorted or a sorted T cell fraction (not recorded which). J is TRBJ1-3 and V is TRBV3-1; D is undetermined. The TCR was taken from a human donor who was either an allogeneic HSCT recipient or a stem cell or donor lymphocyte infusion donor (not recorded which). It is not recorded whose cells these are; they may come from a transplant donor. CDR3: CASSQGFSGNTIYF. Written as DNA, the CDR3 is TGTGCCAGCAGCCAAGGCTTCTCTGGAAACACCATATATTTT.